The 21 T cell receptor beta chains given below trace back to one sample, sequenced in a study of beta chain features in type 1 diabetes. Isolated RNA was reverse transcribed in full, so expressed TCRB transcripts were sequenced. Repertoires were generated with immunoSEQ multiplex PCR, while TCRdb's copy carries only in-frame clones and drops some. The profile shows some 900,000 clones, roughly a sixth of them singletons. Sequences were obtained from naive CD4+ T cells from blood. The receptors come from a woman younger than 30 in good health.

This clone was detected only a few times. The rearrangement links TRBV14 to TRBJ1-1; D is ambiguous. The CDR3 is made up of 13 amino acids. The germline gives CDR1 SGHDN, CDR2 FVKESK. V lost 2 bases, J lost 5 bases, and 9 bases lay in between. The CDR3: CASSQLSGTEAFF. CDR3 nucleotide sequence: TGTGCCAGCAGCCAACTCTCCGGAACTGAAGCTTTCTTT.

V usage is TRBV6-5 and J usage is TRBJ2-1; weak D call: TRBD2 (6 bases). CDR3 length: 14 amino acids. Germline values: CDR1 MNHEY, CDR2 SVGAGI. V shed 7 bases and J shed 10 bases, with 20 bases lying between them. The CDR3 nucleotides are TGTGCCAGCATGCGGGCCCGCGGGACGGAAGAGCAGTTCTTC. Translation: CASMRARGTEEQFF.

The chain links TRBV28 to TRBJ2-1, with 8 positions matching TRBD2. V gave up 5 bases and J gave up 1 base; unmatched junction bases: 7. The CDR3 covers 16 residues. Per the germline V gene, CDR1 is MDHEN and CDR2 is SYDVKM. CDR3 DNA: TGTGCCAGCAGTCATAGCGGGGCTGGGTCCTACAATGAGCAGTTCTTC. Its translation is CASSHSGAGSYNEQFF.

This clone has more than one count but fewer than ten. This chain connects TRBV19 to TRBJ1-5; the D gene is possibly TRBD1 (5 bases). This CDR3 spans 15 amino acids. CDR1 is LNHDA and CDR2 is SQIVND in the germline V gene (reference sequence). Trimming left V 4 bases short and J 3 bases short, with 13 bases between. The CDR3 here is CASSTQGENNQPQHF. The DNA for the CDR3 is TGTGCCAGTAGTACCCAGGGTGAGAACAATCAGCCCCAGCATTTT.

This clone was counted a few times. The chain employs TRBV11-3 and TRBJ1-5; possible D gene TRBD1, 6 bases. Trimming took off 3 bases at V and 4 bases at J, with 7 bases between the two ends. This CDR3 region has 13 residues. CDR1 and CDR2 from the germline V gene are SGHNT and YENEEA. The CDR3 loop is CASSFTGNQPQHF. Here the CDR3 DNA reads TGTGCCAGCAGCTTTACAGGGAATCAGCCCCAGCATTTT. Looking up the rest from reference TRBV11-3 and TRBJ1-5 gives the full variable domain: EAGVVQSPRYKIIEKKQPVAFWCNPISGHNTLYWYLQNLGQGPELLIRYENEEAVDDSQLPKDRFSAERLKGVDSTLKIQPAELGDSAVYLCASSFTGNQPQHFGDGTRLSIL.

The V gene is TRBV7-9, the J gene TRBJ2-7, with D perhaps assigned TRBD1 or TRBD2 (5 bases each). The CDR3 consists of 14 residues. Germline CDR1 SEHNR, CDR2 FQNEAQ (reference sequence). The V end lost 5 bases, the J end lost 0 bases, and 11 bases lay between the germline ends. CDR3 sequence reads: CASSPWGSSYEQYF. CDR3 coding DNA: TGTGCCAGCAGCCCATGGGGGAGCTCCTACGAGCAGTACTTC.

This clone has a single count. The chain couples TRBV19 to TRBJ1-2; 8 bases line up with TRBD1. The CDR3 is made up of 15 amino acids. CDR1 is LNHDA, CDR2 SQIVND, per germline (reference sequence). V lost 3 bases to trimming and J lost 6 bases; unmatched junction nucleotides: 9. CDR3 sequence reads: CASSIGPTGAHGYTF. The CDR3 DNA reads TGTGCCAGTAGTATTGGGCCGACAGGGGCGCATGGCTACACCTTC.

This clone was found a few times. This chain uses TRBV27 with TRBJ1-1, with a weak D call TRBD1 (6 bases). CDR1 is MNHEY and CDR2 is SMNVEV in the germline V gene (reference sequence). CDR3 size: 14 residues. Trimming removed 3 bases at V and 2 bases at J, with 10 bases between. Here the CDR3 reads CASSFRGGNTEAFF. CDR3 DNA sequence: TGTGCCAGCAGTTTTCGCGGGGGCAACACTGAAGCTTTCTTT.

In its sample, this clone was seen a few times. V is TRBV7-9 and J is TRBJ2-7; 9 nucleotides match TRBD1. Trimming at V came to 2 bases and at J to 2 bases, leaving 7 bases not matched to a gene. This CDR3 spans 16 amino acids. The germline V gene encodes CDR1 SEHNR and CDR2 FQNEAQ (reference sequence). This CDR3 is CASSLRVGDRAYEQYF. DNA for the CDR3: TGTGCCAGCAGCTTAAGAGTAGGGGACAGGGCCTACGAGCAGTACTTC.

The chain employs TRBV19 and TRBJ2-2; D not certain. V was trimmed by 7 bases and J by 4 bases, leaving 13 bases between them. The CDR3 has 14 residues. Germline CDR1 LNHDA, CDR2 SQIVND (reference sequence). The CDR3 is CASMSPVVTGELFF. In DNA, the CDR3 is TGTGCCAGTATGAGCCCAGTAGTCACCGGGGAGCTGTTTTTT. Using reference TRBV19 and TRBJ2-2 for the parts outside the CDR3, the full variable domain is DGGITQSPKYLFRKEGQNVTLSCEQNLNHDAMYWYRQDPGQGLRLIYYSQIVNDFQKGDIAEGYSVSREKKESFPLTVTSAQKNPTAFYLCASMSPVVTGELFFGEGSRLTVL.

The rearrangement links TRBV28 to TRBJ2-5; TRBD1 or TRBD2 may be the D gene (5 bases each). V shed 2 bases and J shed 7 bases, with 11 bases lying between them. The CDR3 has 13 residues. The germline V gene encodes CDR1 MDHEN and CDR2 SYDVKM. The CDR3 coding sequence is TGTGCCAGCAGTTTAGGGCAGGGAGCGACCCAGTACTTC. It encodes CASSLGQGATQYF. The entire variable domain, with the rest obtained from reference TRBV28 and TRBJ2-5, is as follows: DVKVTQSSRYLVKRTGEKVFLECVQDMDHENMFWYRQDPGLGLRLIYFSYDVKMKEKGDIPEGYSVSREKKERFSLILESASTNQTSMYLCASSLGQGATQYFGPGTRLLVL.

The chain recombines TRBV18 with TRBJ1-4; the match to TRBD1 covers 10 bases. V shed 1 base, J shed 8 bases, and the junction held 4 bases outside the gene matches. The CDR3 sequence is 15 residues long. The germline CDR1 and CDR2 sequences are KGHSH and LQKENI. In DNA, the CDR3 is TGTGCCAGCTCACCACGGACAGGGGGTCTCGAAAAACTGTTTTTT. Translating gives CASSPRTGGLEKLFF.

V usage is TRBV25-1 and J usage is TRBJ2-1; D remains unclear. V was cut by 5 bases and J by 12 bases, with 17 bases left in between. The CDR3 is 13 residues long. CDR1 and CDR2 from the germline V gene are MGHDK and SYGVNS. The CDR3 protein is CASSSQRYNRQFF. The CDR3 DNA sequence: TGTGCCAGCAGTTCACAGCGTTATAATCGGCAGTTCTTC.

This sequence joins TRBV18 and TRBJ1-2; D may be TRBD1 (5 bases). Germline V CDR1 and CDR2: KGHSH, LQKENI. CDR3 size: 15 residues. Trimming pared 3 bases from V and 5 bases from J, leaving 16 bases between. The chain's CDR3 is CASSPSGGYGYGYTF. DNA of the CDR3: TGTGCCAGCTCACCGTCCGGGGGATATGGGTATGGCTACACCTTC.

V usage is TRBV5-4 and J usage is TRBJ2-1; TRBD2 matches at 12 bases. V lost 5 bases, J lost 4 bases, and 10 bases stayed unmatched. The CDR3 contains 17 residues. Germline CDR1 and CDR2: SGHNT and YYREEE (reference sequence). CDR3 DNA sequence: TGTGCCAGCAGTTCTAGCGGGAGGGCCTTCGTATACAATGAGCAGTTCTTC. Protein sequence: CASSSSGRAFVYNEQFF.

This chain uses TRBV4-1 with TRBJ2-5, with D tentatively TRBD2 (5 bases). CDR3 length: 13 amino acids. The ends were cut back, 1 base at V and 4 bases at J, with 7 bases in the middle. From germline, CDR1 is MGHRA and CDR2 YSYEKL. CDR3 amino acids: CASSQGRAETQYF. The CDR3 region has the DNA TGCGCCAGCAGCCAAGGGCGGGCAGAGACCCAGTACTTC.

The chain combines TRBV29-1 with TRBJ1-4; no definite D call. The V gene's germline CDR1 is SQVTM and CDR2 ANQGSEA. V was trimmed by 3 bases and J by 0 bases, leaving 8 bases between them. The CDR3 spans 14 residues. CDR3 bases: TGCAGCGTTGAGATTCGCGCAACTAATGAAAAACTGTTTTTT. Translation gives CSVEIRATNEKLFF.

The chain combines TRBV7-2 with TRBJ2-1, with D tentatively TRBD1 or TRBD2 (5 bases each). Germline CDR1 is SGHTA and CDR2 is FQGNSA. This CDR3 has 15 amino acids. V shed 5 bases and J shed 7 bases, with 18 bases lying between them. CDR3 sequence: CASSPGPSRSNEQFF. In nucleotides, the CDR3 is TGTGCCAGCAGCCCGGGACCCAGTCGGAGTAATGAGCAGTTCTTC.

This rearrangement joins TRBV2 to TRBJ2-7, with unresolved D. V was pared by 2 bases and J by 2 bases, with 7 bases between. Germline CDR1 and CDR2: SNHLY and FYNNEI. The CDR3 consists of 13 residues. The CDR3 DNA reads as TGTGCCAGCAGTGAACGTTTAGCCTACGAGCAGTACTTC. This gives the protein CASSERLAYEQYF.

Only a few counts were recorded for this clone. This chain joins TRBV5-4 and TRBJ2-3; 8 positions match TRBD1. V lost 1 base to trimming and J lost 8 bases; unmatched junction nucleotides: 3. This CDR3 spans 13 amino acids. In germline, CDR1 is SGHNT, CDR2 YYREEE (reference sequence). The CDR3 region has the DNA TGTGCCAGCAGCTTGAACAGGGGGTTTACGCAGTATTTT. The encoded protein is CASSLNRGFTQYF.

In its sample, this clone was seen a few times. This chain links TRBV7-9 with TRBJ2-3, with TRBD2 matching 7 bases. The V and J ends lost 3 bases and 6 bases, in that order; junction bases with no gene match: 9. CDR1 is SEHNR and CDR2 is FQNEAQ in the germline V gene (reference sequence). The CDR3 totals 15 residues. The CDR3 loop reads CASSLGDGRRDTQYF. The CDR3 coding sequence is TGTGCCAGCAGCTTGGGTGACGGGAGGAGGGATACGCAGTATTTT. Variable domain in full (rest from reference TRBV7-9 and TRBJ2-3): DTGVSQNPRHKITKRGQNVTFRCDPISEHNRLYWYRQTLGQGPEFLTYFQNEAQLEKSRLLSDRFSAERPKGSFSTLEIQRTEQGDSAMYLCASSLGDGRRDTQYFGPGTRLTVL.